The 3 T cell receptor beta chains given below trace back to one sample, sequenced in a study of CD8 T cells in Susac syndrome. After extraction with the RNeasy kit, roughly 0.5 to 1 ug of the RNA was reverse transcribed using random hexamers. MiXCR was run by TCRdb on the immunoSEQ multiplex PCR reads, yielding one entry per CDR3 protein. The table shows approximately 100,000 distinct CDR3 sequences, with 85% to 95% occurring only once. The sequencing sample was made of CD8+ T cells from PBMCs. The receptors stem from a human donor in good health.

The chain employs TRBV5-1 and TRBJ2-5; D gene ambiguous. The CDR3 totals 16 residues. Per the germline V gene, CDR1 is SGHRS and CDR2 is YFSETQ. Trimming stripped 5 bases from V and 5 bases from J, with 22 bases between. In DNA form, the CDR3 reads TGCGCCAGCAGTCCCGGTGCCTCACTCGCGCAGGAGACCCAGTACTTC. Protein: CASSPGASLAQETQYF.

The chain links TRBV20-1 to TRBJ1-4; TRBD1 aligns across 8 bases. The length of the CDR3 is 16 residues. V lost 3 bases to trimming and J lost 4 bases; unmatched junction nucleotides: 10. Per the germline V gene, CDR1 is DFQATT and CDR2 is SNEGSKA (reference sequence). CDR3 protein: CSASGGTGAFNEKLFF. CDR3 DNA sequence: TGCAGTGCTAGTGGAGGGACAGGAGCCTTTAATGAAAAACTGTTTTTT.

The chain's CDR3 is CASSSGAGNAYEQYF. DNA for the CDR3: TGTGCCAGCAGTTCCGGAGCCGGTAATGCCTACGAGCAGTACTTC. The rearrangement uses TRBV27 and TRBJ2-7; D is unresolved. From germline, CDR1 is MNHEY and CDR2 SMNVEV (reference sequence). CDR3 length equals 15 residues. Trimming took off 4 bases at V and 2 bases at J, with 15 bases between the two ends.